This T cell receptor (beta chain) was documented in a study of T-cell reconstitution after alpha-beta-depleted transplantation in children listed by TCRdb under 2016. At the level of the whole study: T-cell immune reconstitution after TCRalphabeta/CD19-depleted allogeneic hematopoietic cell transplantation in children was quantitatively tracked in the study by means of TCR repertoire profiling.

This clonotype was seen ten or more times. Its antigen remains unidentified. No base-level quality is on record; no much larger clone is a single base apart. CDR1 and CDR2 are drawn from the germline V gene: LGHNA, YSLEER. The CDR3 goes from the cysteine to the phenylalanine over 16 residues. Here the CDR3 DNA is all that survives: 48 bases in frame from base 1. Cut back by 2 bases and 4 bases, the V and J ends lie 14 bases apart. Receptors were amplified or captured by PCR. Sequenced using an Illumina HiSeq 2500. Molecular barcoding was employed in the preparation of TCR libraries, with unique molecular identifiers being used to normalize TCRbeta repertoire quantification. TCRdb's own reprocessing of the public reads used fastp at Q25 and MiXCR and kept productive beta chains. Identical CDR3 proteins give one entry, which carries the most common genes and DNA. In this sample the table shows approximately 300,000 distinct CDR3 sequences, around 10% of which occur a single time. Around 7.6% of the sample is in the top ten clones.

Overall results and qualifications from the work: The apparently early recovery of alphabetaT-cell counts about two months after transplant reportedly depended on only several hundred rapidly expanded clones that came from non-depleted graft cells. Hyperexpanded clone frequencies declined over subsequent months; after one year, T-cell counts and TCRbeta diversity were mostly attributed to newly produced T cells. In some patients, the high TCRbeta diversity seen at day 60 was put down to recipient T cells and intrathymic progenitors that had survived conditioning.

The treatment or condition label on this specimen signifies: allogeneic hematopoietic cell transplantation with graft depleted of TCRalphabeta T cells and CD19 B cells. Transplant recipients were children who received TCRalphabeta/CD19-depleted allogeneic hematopoietic cell grafts. The TCR was taken from a boy under two years old with acute myeloid leukemia, due to receive a stem cell transplant. The sequence joins TRBV4-3 to TRBJ2-2; TRBD2 could be the D gene, as 6 bases match. This material consisted of PBMCs, taken before TCRalphabeta/CD19-depleted stem cell transplant. The CDR3 region: CASSQWPSRGTGELFF. In nucleotide form, the sequence is TGCGCCAGCAGCCAATGGCCCTCGCGGGGCACCGGGGAGCTGTTTTTT.